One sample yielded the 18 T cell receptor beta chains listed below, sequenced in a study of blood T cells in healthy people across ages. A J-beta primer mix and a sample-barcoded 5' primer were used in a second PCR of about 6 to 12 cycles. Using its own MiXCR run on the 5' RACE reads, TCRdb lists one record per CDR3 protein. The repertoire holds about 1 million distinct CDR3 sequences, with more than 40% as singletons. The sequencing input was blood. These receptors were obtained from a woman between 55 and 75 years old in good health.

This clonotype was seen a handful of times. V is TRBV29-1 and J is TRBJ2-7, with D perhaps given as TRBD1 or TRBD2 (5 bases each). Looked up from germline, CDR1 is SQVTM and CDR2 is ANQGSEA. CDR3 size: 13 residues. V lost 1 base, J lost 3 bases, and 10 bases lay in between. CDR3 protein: CSVEGDGNYEQYF. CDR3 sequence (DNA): TGCAGCGTTGAAGGGGACGGGAACTACGAGCAGTACTTC.

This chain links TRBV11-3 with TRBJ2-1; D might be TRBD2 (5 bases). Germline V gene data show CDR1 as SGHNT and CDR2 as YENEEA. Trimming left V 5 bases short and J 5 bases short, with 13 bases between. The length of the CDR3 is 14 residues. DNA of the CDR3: TGTGCCAGCAGCCTTAGCGAGGCGCACAATGAGCAGTTCTTC. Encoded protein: CASSLSEAHNEQFF.

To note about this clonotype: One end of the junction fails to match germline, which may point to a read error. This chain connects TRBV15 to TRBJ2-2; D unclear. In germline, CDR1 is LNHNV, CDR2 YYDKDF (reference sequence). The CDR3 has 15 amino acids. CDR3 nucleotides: TGTGCCGCCAGCAGAGATCTACCGAACACCGGGGAGCTGTTTTTT. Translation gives CAASRDLPNTGELFF.

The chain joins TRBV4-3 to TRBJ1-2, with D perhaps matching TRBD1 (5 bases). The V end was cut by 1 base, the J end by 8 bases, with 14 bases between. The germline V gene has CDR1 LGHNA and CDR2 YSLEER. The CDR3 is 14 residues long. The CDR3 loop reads CASSQARGEEGYTF. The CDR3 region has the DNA TGCGCCAGCAGCCAAGCAAGGGGAGAGGAAGGCTACACCTTC.

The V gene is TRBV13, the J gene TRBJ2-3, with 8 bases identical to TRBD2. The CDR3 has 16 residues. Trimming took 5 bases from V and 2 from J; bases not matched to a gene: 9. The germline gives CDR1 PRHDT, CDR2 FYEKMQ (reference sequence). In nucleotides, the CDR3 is TGTGCCAGCAGCCCCTGGACTAGCAGGGTCACAGATACGCAGTATTTT. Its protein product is CASSPWTSRVTDTQYF.

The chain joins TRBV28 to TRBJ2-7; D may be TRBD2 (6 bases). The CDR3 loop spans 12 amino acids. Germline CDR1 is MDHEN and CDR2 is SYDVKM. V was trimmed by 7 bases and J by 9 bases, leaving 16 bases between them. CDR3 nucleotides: TGTGCCAGCATCCGCCTCGGGGGTGGGCAGTACTTC. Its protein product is CASIRLGGGQYF. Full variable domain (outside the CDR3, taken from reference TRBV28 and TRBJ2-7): DVKVTQSSRYLVKRTGEKVFLECVQDMDHENMFWYRQDPGLGLRLIYFSYDVKMKEKGDIPEGYSVSREKKERFSLILESASTNQTSMYLCASIRLGGGQYFGPGTRLTVT.

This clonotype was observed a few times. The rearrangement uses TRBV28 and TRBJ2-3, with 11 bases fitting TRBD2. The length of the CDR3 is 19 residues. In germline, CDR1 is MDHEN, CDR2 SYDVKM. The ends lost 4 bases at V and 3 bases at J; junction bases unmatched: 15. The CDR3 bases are TGTGCCAGCAGTTATACCCGGGGGGTAGCGGGAGGGATGACAGATACGCAGTATTTT. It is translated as CASSYTRGVAGGMTDTQYF.

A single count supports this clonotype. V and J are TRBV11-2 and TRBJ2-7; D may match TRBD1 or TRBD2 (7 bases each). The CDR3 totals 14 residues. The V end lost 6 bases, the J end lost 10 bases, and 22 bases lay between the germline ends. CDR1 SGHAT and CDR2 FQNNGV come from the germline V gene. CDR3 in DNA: TGTGCCAGCAGGTTTCAGGGGGGGCGTTGGGCCCAGTACTTC. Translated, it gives CASRFQGGRWAQYF.

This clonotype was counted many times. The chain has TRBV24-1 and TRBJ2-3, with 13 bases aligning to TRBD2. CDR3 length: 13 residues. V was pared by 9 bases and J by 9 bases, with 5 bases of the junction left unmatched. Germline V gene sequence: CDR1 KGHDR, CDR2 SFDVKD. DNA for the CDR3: TGTGCCACCCCCGGGACTAGCGGGACGACGCAGTATTTT. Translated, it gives CATPGTSGTTQYF.

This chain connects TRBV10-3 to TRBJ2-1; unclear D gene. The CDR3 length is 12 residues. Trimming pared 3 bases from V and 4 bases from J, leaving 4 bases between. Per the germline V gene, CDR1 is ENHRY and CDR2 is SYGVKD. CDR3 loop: CAISDGYNEQFF. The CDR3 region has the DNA TGTGCCATCAGTGATGGTTACAATGAGCAGTTCTTC.

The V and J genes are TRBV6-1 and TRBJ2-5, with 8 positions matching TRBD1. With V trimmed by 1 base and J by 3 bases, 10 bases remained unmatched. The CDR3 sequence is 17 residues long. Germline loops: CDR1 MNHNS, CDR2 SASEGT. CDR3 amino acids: CASSEEPAGTGKETQYF. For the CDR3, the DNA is TGTGCCAGCAGTGAAGAGCCCGCCGGGACAGGAAAAGAGACCCAGTACTTC.

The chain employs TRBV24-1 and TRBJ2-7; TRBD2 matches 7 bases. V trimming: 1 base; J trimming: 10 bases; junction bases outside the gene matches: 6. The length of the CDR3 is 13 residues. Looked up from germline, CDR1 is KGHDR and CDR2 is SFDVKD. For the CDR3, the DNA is TGTGCCACCAGTGATTTTGGGGGGGAGGCCCAGTACTTC. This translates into CATSDFGGEAQYF.

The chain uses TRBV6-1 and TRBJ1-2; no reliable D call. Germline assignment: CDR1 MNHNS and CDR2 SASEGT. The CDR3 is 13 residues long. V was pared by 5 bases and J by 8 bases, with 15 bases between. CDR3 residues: CASSFDIEWGYTF. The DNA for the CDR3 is TGTGCCAGCAGTTTTGATATAGAGTGGGGCTACACCTTC.

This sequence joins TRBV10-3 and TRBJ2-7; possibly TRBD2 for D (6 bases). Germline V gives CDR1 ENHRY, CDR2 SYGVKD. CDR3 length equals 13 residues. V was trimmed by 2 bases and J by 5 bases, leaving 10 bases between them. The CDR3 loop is CAISERLANEQYF. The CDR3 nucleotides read TGTGCCATCAGTGAGCGTCTAGCGAACGAGCAGTACTTC.

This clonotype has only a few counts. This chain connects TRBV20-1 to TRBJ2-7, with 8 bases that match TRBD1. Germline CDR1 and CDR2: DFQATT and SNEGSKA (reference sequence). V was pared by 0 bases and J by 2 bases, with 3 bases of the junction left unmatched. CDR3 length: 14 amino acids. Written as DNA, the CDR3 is TGCAGTGCTAGAGAATCAGGGGGCCCCTACGAGCAGTACTTC. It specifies CSARESGGPYEQYF.

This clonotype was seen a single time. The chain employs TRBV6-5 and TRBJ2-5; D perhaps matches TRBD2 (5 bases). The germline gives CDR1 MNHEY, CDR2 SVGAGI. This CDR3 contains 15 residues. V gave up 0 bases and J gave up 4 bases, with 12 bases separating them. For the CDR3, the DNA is TGTGCCAGCAGTTACTCGAAAGTGGGAGTAGAGACCCAGTACTTC. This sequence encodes CASSYSKVGVETQYF.

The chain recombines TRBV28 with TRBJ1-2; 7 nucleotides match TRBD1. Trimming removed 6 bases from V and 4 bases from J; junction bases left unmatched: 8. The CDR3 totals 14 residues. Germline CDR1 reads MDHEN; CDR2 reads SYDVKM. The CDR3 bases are TGTGCCAGCAGCCCCGGACAGGTTGGCTATGGCTACACCTTC. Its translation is CASSPGQVGYGYTF.

The CDR3 sequence is CSARGSGVPGEQYF. The CDR3, as DNA: TGCAGTGCTAGAGGGAGCGGGGTGCCGGGCGAGCAGTACTTC. This chain connects TRBV20-1 to TRBJ2-7, with 7 nucleotides matching TRBD2. Trimming took 1 base from V and 6 from J; bases not matched to a gene: 9. The germline V gene encodes CDR1 DFQATT and CDR2 SNEGSKA (reference sequence). This CDR3 region has 14 residues.